Only one count was recorded for the clone carrying this TCR beta chain. Its specificity is unknown. The assay was run at survey level. Using immunoSEQ multiplex PCR, the repertoire was profiled, and TCRdb retains in-frame clones only, with some absent. This table has 85,000 to 100,000 clones, about two thirds appearing once. With 2 bases removed from V and 4 bases from J, the gap between germline ends came to 11 bases. Germline lookup yields CDR1 MNHNS and CDR2 SASEGT. The CDR3 totals 14 residues. The sample belongs to a study of fetal regulatory T cell absence and autoimmunity. As for the study in general: The IPEX patients lacked clinical diabetes but had exocrine pancreas autoimmunity.

Study-level points and caveats: In IPEX, the enrichment was taken to support antigen-driven autoimmunity before birth. Oligoclonal TCR enrichment in pancreas over cord blood reached over 95-fold for some clones.

J is TRBJ1-2 and V is TRBV6-1; TRBD1 might be the D (6 bases). The source is a male donor with IPEX syndrome. The sample comprised pancreas tissue. DNA for the CDR3: TGTGCCAGCAGTGAAAGGGTAGGGGGCTATGGCTACACCTTC. Translation gives CASSERVGGYGYTF.